This T cell receptor beta chain was recorded in a study of blood T cell repertoires in COVID-19. For the study at large: Donors in the United States, Italy and Spain gave samples during acute or convalescent COVID-19. Sources were T cells, B-cell-depleted T cells, or PBMCs; the material itself was cDNA or gDNA.

J was trimmed by 1 base and V by 3 bases; bases with no gene match: 5. CDR1 is MDHEN and CDR2 is SYDVKM in the germline V gene. The CDR3 has 17 amino acids. The authors' processing: The assay estimated nucleated cells by amplifying reference gene primers. Clones were sequenced by immunoSEQ multiplex PCR, and TCRdb holds only the in-frame ones, with some missing. That table supplies the V and J calls and clone size; D and trimming were determined from the DNA. The data show approximately 140,000 clones, 86% seen once. The chain carries TRBV28 and TRBJ2-3; 12 positions match TRBD2. This TCR was recovered from an older woman with acute or convalescent COVID-19. The sequenced sample consisted of peripheral blood. CDR3 loop: CASSFPTSGGRTDTQYF. The CDR3 DNA follows: TGTGCCAGCAGTTTTCCGACTAGCGGGGGCCGCACAGATACGCAGTATTTT.